A selection of T cell receptor beta chains follows, all from one sample in a study of T cells in Graves' hyperthyroidism and ophthalmopathy. MiXCR was run by TCRdb on the multiplex PCR reads, yielding one entry per CDR3 protein. The top ten clones hold around 30% of a sample with approximately 260,000 distinct CDR3 sequences, 15% of them seen once. The sequenced sample consisted of blood. Receptors originate from a woman in her fifties or sixties with Graves' hyperthyroidism that later progressed to Graves' ophthalmopathy. Each CDR3 is given with its conserved first and last residue. A D gene is named only where the DNA matches it firmly. Some rows have no size entry. The others give once, few or many, or a class for an expanded clone.

TRBJ2-1	.	TRBV24-1	many	TGTGCCACCAGTGATACTTTTTCGAGCTCCTACAATGAGCAGTTCTTC	CATSDTFSSSYNEQFF
TRBJ2-3	.	TRBV6-1	.	TGTGCCAGCAGTACCCGGGAGGATACGCAGTATTTT	CASSTREDTQYF
TRBJ2-1	TRBD2	TRBV7-9	.	TGTGCCAGCAGCTTACGGGAGGGCCGTGGCAATGAGCAGTTCTTC	CASSLREGRGNEQFF
TRBJ2-5	TRBD1	TRBV6-7	few	TGTGCCAGCAGTGGCGGACAGGGGCCTACCGGGGAAGAGACCCAGTACTTC	CASSGGQGPTGEETQYF
TRBJ2-3	TRBD2	TRBV5-5	few	TGTGCCAGCAGTCGACTTAGCGGGGCCTACACAGATACGCAGTATTTT	CASSRLSGAYTDTQYF
TRBJ2-1	TRBD2	TRBV12-3/TRBV12-4	many	TGTGCCAGCAGTTCTTCCTTGGGGGGGACTCATGAGCAGTTCTTC	CASSSSLGGTHEQFF
TRBJ2-2	TRBD2	TRBV12-3/TRBV12-4	few	TGTGCCAGCCGAGGCGGGAGTGAAACCGGGGAGCTGTTTTTT	CASRGGSETGELFF
TRBJ2-3	TRBD2	TRBV20-1	.	TGCAGTGCTAGCCCCGGACTAGCGGGAGGGCCGAATACGCAGTATTTT	CSASPGLAGGPNTQYF
TRBJ2-7	.	TRBV30	many	TGTGCCTGGAGTCTCCAGGGGACCTACGAGCAGTACTTC	CAWSLQGTYEQYF
TRBJ2-7	.	TRBV4-1	many	TGCGCCAGCAGCCAAGATCATAGTACTCTCGGGGACGAGCAGTACTTC	CASSQDHSTLGDEQYF
TRBJ1-3	TRBD1	TRBV12-3/TRBV12-4	.	TGTGCCAGCAGCCAGCTAGGGACAGGGGGCGAAAACACCATATATTTT	CASSQLGTGGENTIYF
TRBJ2-2	TRBD2	TRBV7-3	many	TGTGCCAGCAGCTTAGGTGCGGGAGGCACCGCTATTGACACCGGGGAGCTGTTTTTT	CASSLGAGGTAIDTGELFF
TRBJ1-2	.	TRBV9	many	TGTGCCAGCAGCGTAGAACCCCATGGGGCAGGAGAATTCCCGGATGGCTACACCTTC	CASSVEPHGAGEFPDGYTF
TRBJ2-3	.	TRBV3-1	many	TGTGCCAGCAGCCCGGAGATGGCGGCCACAGATACGCAGTATTTT	CASSPEMAATDTQYF
TRBJ1-5	TRBD1	TRBV2	many	TGTGCCAGCAGCAAGGACAGGGGGCTTAATCAGCCCCAGCATTTT	CASSKDRGLNQPQHF
TRBJ2-7	TRBD1	TRBV28	many	TGTGCCAGCGGAACAGGGGGACTTACCTACGAGCAGTACTTC	CASGTGGLTYEQYF
TRBJ2-2	TRBD1	TRBV6-1	.	TGTGCCAGCAGTGAACAGGGGGCCCCTTCAGCCACCGGGGAGCTGTTTTTT	CASSEQGAPSATGELFF
TRBJ2-1	.	TRBV5-1	many	TGCGCCAGCAGCTTCTCTGAGGGAACTGAGCAGTTCTTC	CASSFSEGTEQFF
TRBJ1-1	.	TRBV18	many	TGTGCCAGCTCACCAATAGGGGGAACTGAAGCTTTCTTT	CASSPIGGTEAFF
TRBJ1-2	.	TRBV29-1	medium-sized	TGCAGCGTTGATAGGCAGGGAGGTGGCTACACCTTC	CSVDRQGGGYTF
TRBJ2-5	TRBD2	TRBV20-1	many	TGCAGTGCGAGAAGGGCGGGAGAGGGGGAGACCCAGTACTTC	CSARRAGEGETQYF
TRBJ2-6	.	TRBV7-9	many	TGTGCCAGCAGCCCCTGGGGTCCCCGCTCTGGGGCCAACGTCCTGACTTTC	CASSPWGPRSGANVLTF
TRBJ2-1	TRBD2	TRBV20-1	.	TGCAGTGCTACCCCCCGGGGGGGGTACAATGAGCAGTTCTTC	CSATPRGGYNEQFF
TRBJ2-1	TRBD1	TRBV10-2	many	TGCGCCAGCCGAAGAGGACAGGGGTCCGAGGATGAGCAGTTCTTC	CASRRGQGSEDEQFF
TRBJ2-3	.	TRBV20-1	many	TGCAGTGCTAGAGATCAAGGATGGGCTGTGGATACGCAGTATTTT	CSARDQGWAVDTQYF
TRBJ2-7	TRBD2	TRBV28	.	TGTGCCAGCCTACCCCCGGGAGGGCCCTACGAGCAGTACTTC	CASLPPGGPYEQYF
TRBJ2-1	.	TRBV3-1	many	TGTGCCAGCAGCCCAGGGGCGGGGGCCCTCTCCAATGAGCAGTTCTTC	CASSPGAGALSNEQFF
TRBJ2-7	.	TRBV20-1	many	TGCAGTGCGCGGGGGCTCGAGCAGTACTTC	CSARGLEQYF
TRBJ2-1	TRBD1	TRBV20-1	many	TGCAGTGCTAGAGAGTACAGGACAGGGAGTACGAATGAGCAGTTCTTC	CSAREYRTGSTNEQFF
TRBJ1-6	.	TRBV6-5	many	TGTGCCAGCAGTTACTCGCGGATAGGGTTGCCACCCCTCCACTTT	CASSYSRIGLPPLHF
TRBJ1-3	TRBD1	TRBV20-1	.	TGCAGTGCTTTTACACACTCTTACACAGGGGCAAACACCATATATTTT	CSAFTHSYTGANTIYF
TRBJ2-1	.	TRBV5-8	many	TGTGCCAGCAGCTTGGGGGCCCCGGACCGGCAGTTCTTC	CASSLGAPDRQFF
TRBJ2-3	.	TRBV19	.	TGTGCCATTACCCATGGGGGGAGCACAGATACGCAGTATTTT	CAITHGGSTDTQYF
TRBJ2-6	.	TRBV7-9	many	TGTGCAGTCGGCCGGGGGGACAGGCATCGCTCTGGGGCCAACGTCCTGACTTTC	CAVGRGDRHRSGANVLTF
TRBJ1-2	.	TRBV28	many	TGTGCCAGCAAACCCCTCCCTGACTATGGCTACACCTTC	CASKPLPDYGYTF
TRBJ1-1	.	TRBV7-9	few	TGTGCCAGCAGCCCAGTTTCTTGGACTGAAGCTTTCTTT	CASSPVSWTEAFF
TRBJ1-2	.	TRBV5-1	.	TGCGCCAGCGGTCGACAGGCGCCTAACTATGGCTACACCTTC	CASGRQAPNYGYTF
TRBJ1-1	.	TRBV6-1	.	TGTGCCAGCAGTGTAGGGAGTCTGACTGAAGCTTTCTTT	CASSVGSLTEAFF
TRBJ1-2	TRBD1	TRBV20-1	few	TGCAGTGCTCAGACAGGGGGCAGCTATGGCTACACCTTC	CSAQTGGSYGYTF
TRBJ2-7	TRBD2	TRBV6-2/TRBV6-3	many	TGTGCCAGCAGTAAGCGGGAGGACTCCTACGAGCAGTACTTC	CASSKREDSYEQYF
TRBJ1-2	.	TRBV29-1	.	TGCAGCGTTGAAGGAGACGGCTACACCTTC	CSVEGDGYTF
TRBJ1-2	TRBD1	TRBV5-1	.	TGCGCCAGCAACTTGGGACAGGTAGACGGCTATGGCTACACCTTC	CASNLGQVDGYGYTF
TRBJ1-6	TRBD1	TRBV6-1	many	TGTGCCAGCAGTGGAGGGGGAGGACAGGGGCGTTCACCCCTCCACTTT	CASSGGGGQGRSPLHF
TRBJ2-7	.	TRBV20-1	many	TGCAGTGTATTACCCGGGACTGGAGGACCCCCCTACGAGCAGTACTTC	CSVLPGTGGPPYEQYF
TRBJ1-1	.	TRBV12-3/TRBV12-4	many	TGTGCCAGCAGTTTAACAGGGAACTCGAACACTGAAGCTTTCTTT	CASSLTGNSNTEAFF
TRBJ2-7	TRBD1	TRBV5-1	many	TGCGCCAGCAGCCCTTATCCAACAGGGGAGAACGAGCAGTACTTC	CASSPYPTGENEQYF
TRBJ2-1	TRBD1	TRBV7-3	many	TGTGCCAGCAGCTCCCCTGACAGGGCCCCCTACAATGAGCAGTTCTTC	CASSSPDRAPYNEQFF
TRBJ1-6	.	TRBV2	many	TGTGCCAGCGCCGACTCACCCCTCCACTTT	CASADSPLHF
TRBJ1-1	.	TRBV10-3	many	TGTGCCATCAGTGAGGTGGGGACTGAAGCTTTCTTT	CAISEVGTEAFF
TRBJ2-3	TRBD1	TRBV29-1	many	TGCAGCCTAAACAGGGGAGATACGCAGTATTTT	CSLNRGDTQYF
TRBJ1-1	.	TRBV5-1	many	TGCGCCAGCAGCTTGGATGGCCGGCAGATGAACACTGAAGCTTTCTTT	CASSLDGRQMNTEAFF
TRBJ2-2	.	TRBV28	.	TGTGCCAGCAGTTTATGGGTGGGGAGGGAGCTGTTTTTT	CASSLWVGRELFF
TRBJ2-3	.	TRBV10-3	many	TGTGCCATCAGTGAGTCTGATACGCAGTATTTT	CAISESDTQYF
TRBJ2-2	TRBD2	TRBV3-1	few	TGTGCCAGCAGCCAGGCGGTAAGGACTAGCGGGAGGCCCGGGGAGCTGTTTTTT	CASSQAVRTSGRPGELFF
TRBJ1-1	TRBD1	TRBV29-1	.	TGCAGCGTTGAAGATTGGCAGGGGGGGGACACTGAAGCTTTCTTT	CSVEDWQGGDTEAFF
TRBJ2-3	.	TRBV15	many	TGTGCCACCAGCAGAGATAGCGGAAATACGCAGTATTTT	CATSRDSGNTQYF
TRBJ1-2	.	TRBV7-9	.	TGTGCCAGCAGCTCAGGGGATTACGGCTACACCTTC	CASSSGDYGYTF
TRBJ2-6	.	TRBV5-5	many	TGTGCCAGCAGCTTGGACAACTCTGGGGCCAACGTCCTGACTTTC	CASSLDNSGANVLTF
TRBJ2-5	.	TRBV7-9	many	TGTGCCAGCAGCCCACACGACAGGATGTACTTC	CASSPHDRMYF